Here is one TCR beta chain with its context. The antigen remains undetermined. The data belong to a study of shared clonotypes between healthy human individuals. Broader study findings: A small donor pool kept down the genetic and exposure-history diversity that was represented.

The CDR3 spans 16 residues. V was clipped by 5 bases and J by 1 base; unmatched bases: 7. Germline V gene sequence: CDR1 MDHEN, CDR2 SYDVKM. Each subset's genomic DNA was shared equally among a number of immunoSEQ plates. How the authors handled the data: Junction-only immunoSEQ data arrived without quality scores, meaning filtering differed. Assay used: immunoSEQ multiplex PCR; TCRdb lists only in-frame clones, some missing. The V and J calls and clone size were taken over from that table, and D and trimming were inferred from the DNA. The sample contains 450,000 to 500,000 clones, roughly 80% of which appear only once. The donors, all of them Caucasian adults, lived in Nashville, Tennessee.

Sequenced material: PBMCs. The J gene is TRBJ2-2, the V gene TRBV28; 7 bases map to TRBD2. This receptor was obtained from a woman aged 40 to 50 in good health. Some clones in this sample may be carry-over from other donors' samples. The CDR3 DNA reads as TGTGCCAGCAGTACTCCTCCGGGGGGGAACACCGGGGAGCTGTTTTTT. This gives the protein CASSTPPGGNTGELFF.